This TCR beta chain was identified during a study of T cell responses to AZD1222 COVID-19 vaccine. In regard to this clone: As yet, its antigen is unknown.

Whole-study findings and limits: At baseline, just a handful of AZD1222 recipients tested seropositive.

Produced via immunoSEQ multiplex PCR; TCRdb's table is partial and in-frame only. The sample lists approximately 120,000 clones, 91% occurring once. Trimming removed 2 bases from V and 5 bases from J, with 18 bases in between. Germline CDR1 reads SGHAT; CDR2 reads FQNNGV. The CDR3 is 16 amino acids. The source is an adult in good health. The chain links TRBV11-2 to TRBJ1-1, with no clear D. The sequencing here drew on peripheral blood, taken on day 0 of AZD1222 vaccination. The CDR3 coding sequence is TGTGCCAGCAGCTTATCGCCCAACGGGCTAACAACTGAAGCTTTCTTT. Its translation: CASSLSPNGLTTEAFF.